This paragraph reports one T cell receptor beta chain. The PCR had 60 Vbeta and 13 Jbeta primers. Using immunoSEQ multiplex PCR, the repertoire was profiled, and TCRdb retains in-frame clones only, with some absent. The sample gives over 100,000 clones, more than 60% of which show up once; roughly 2.7% is in the top ten. This sample is drawn from a study of cytomegalovirus exposure and HLA in healthy donors. The CDR3 covers 16 residues. V was trimmed by 1 base and J by 5 bases, leaving 17 bases between them. Looked up from germline, CDR1 is SGHAT and CDR2 is FQNNGV. The source material was PBMCs. The V gene is TRBV11-2, the J gene TRBJ1-1; D is perhaps TRBD1 (5 bases). The receptor was isolated from a female donor in good health and CMV-seronegative. CDR3 DNA: TGTGCCAGCAGCTTAGTCCGCGGGGGTACACGGACTGAAGCTTTCTTT. Translation gives CASSLVRGGTRTEAFF.